This T cell receptor (beta chain) originates from a study of cytomegalovirus exposure and HLA in healthy donors. Across the whole study: In an earlier analysis, 90 million to 120 million unique TCR beta sequences were found from 150 million to 200 million T cells.

Concerning this clone: Antigen unknown.

V shed 4 bases and J 2 bases; nucleotides not matched to a gene: 1. The CDR3 extends over 14 amino acids. Germline loops: CDR1 SGHRS, CDR2 YFSETQ. General study points: Analysis was carried out at a later point, and it linked a missense DCLRE1C variant to TCR beta V- and J-gene trimming. The authors excluded some V segments, including TRBV6-2 and TRBV6-3, as indistinguishable. What a later analysis reportedly showed was that an Asian-associated ancestry cluster had fewer N-insertions than the roughly 670-donor mean.

PCR used 60 Vbeta primers and 13 Jbeta primers. Clones were read by immunoSEQ multiplex PCR, and TCRdb kept only the in-frame ones, dropping some. This sample contains about 110,000 clones. The genes are TRBV5-1 and TRBJ2-3; 10 positions match TRBD1. This receptor was identified in a middle-aged man in good health and CMV-seropositive. Sequencing was carried out using PBMCs. The CDR3 DNA sequence: TGCGCCAGCAGCCGACAGGGGGCCACAGATACGCAGTATTTT. Translated: CASSRQGATDTQYF.